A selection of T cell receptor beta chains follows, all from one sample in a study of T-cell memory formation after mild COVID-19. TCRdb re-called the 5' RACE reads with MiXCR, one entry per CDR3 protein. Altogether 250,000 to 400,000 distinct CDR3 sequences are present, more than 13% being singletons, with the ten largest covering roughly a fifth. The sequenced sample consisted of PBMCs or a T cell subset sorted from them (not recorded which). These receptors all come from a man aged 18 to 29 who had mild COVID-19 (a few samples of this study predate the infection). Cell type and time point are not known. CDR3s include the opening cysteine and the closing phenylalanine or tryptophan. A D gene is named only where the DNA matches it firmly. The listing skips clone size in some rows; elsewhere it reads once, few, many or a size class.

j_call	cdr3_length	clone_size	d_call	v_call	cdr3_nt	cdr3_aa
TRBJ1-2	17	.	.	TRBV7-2	TGTGCCAGCAGCTTAGTCACCCGAACCAAAGCCAACTATGGCTACACCTTC	CASSLVTRTKANYGYTF
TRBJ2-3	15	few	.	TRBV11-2	TGTGCCAGCAGCTTAAGTCGACAGACCACAGATACGCAGTATTTT	CASSLSRQTTDTQYF
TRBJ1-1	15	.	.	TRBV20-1	TGCAGTGCTGGCGTCGGGACGGCAAAGACCAATGAAGCTTTCTTT	CSAGVGTAKTNEAFF
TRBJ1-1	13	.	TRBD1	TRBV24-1	TGTGCCACCAGTGACGCCGGGACAGCCGAAGCTTTCTTT	CATSDAGTAEAFF
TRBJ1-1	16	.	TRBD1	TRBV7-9	TGTGCCAGCAGCTTATCCCAGACAGGGCCGAACACTGAAGCTTTCTTT	CASSLSQTGPNTEAFF
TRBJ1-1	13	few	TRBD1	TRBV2	TGTGCCAGCGACCGGGACAGGGGGCGAGGAGCTTTCTTT	CASDRDRGRGAFF
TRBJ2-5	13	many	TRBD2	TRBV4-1	TGCGCCAGCAGCCAAGCGGGGGGAGAGACCCAGTACTTC	CASSQAGGETQYF
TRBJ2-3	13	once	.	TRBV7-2	TGTGCCAGCAGCCTACGTTCCGTAGATACGCAGTATTTT	CASSLRSVDTQYF
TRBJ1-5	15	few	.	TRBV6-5	TGTGCCAGCAGTCTCGGGGATCGAAGCAGTCAGCCCCAGCATTTT	CASSLGDRSSQPQHF
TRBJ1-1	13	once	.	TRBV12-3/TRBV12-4	TGTGCCAGCAGTTCCAATACGGCTTGGAGAGCTTTCTTT	CASSSNTAWRAFF
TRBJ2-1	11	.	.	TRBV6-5	TGTGCCAGCAGTTACTCGAACCAGCAGTTCTTC	CASSYSNQQFF
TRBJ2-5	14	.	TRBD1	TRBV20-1	TGCAGTGCGGGCAGGGGGCGAGAGGGCGAGACCCAGTACTTC	CSAGRGREGETQYF
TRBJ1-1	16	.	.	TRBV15	TGTGCCACCAGCAGACTGCCCGGGACGGTGAACACTGAAGCTTTCTTT	CATSRLPGTVNTEAFF
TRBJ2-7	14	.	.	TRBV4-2	TGTGCCAGCAGCCCACAGGTGGGGGCCTACGAGCAGTACTTC	CASSPQVGAYEQYF
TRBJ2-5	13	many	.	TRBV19	TGTGCCAGTAGTTGGTGGGACCGGGAGACCCAGTACTTC	CASSWWDRETQYF
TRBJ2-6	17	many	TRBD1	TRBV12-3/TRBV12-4	TGTGCCAGCAGTCTGACAGGGGGAATAGGTGGGGCCAACGTCCTGACTTTC	CASSLTGGIGGANVLTF
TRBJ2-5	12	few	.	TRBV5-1	TGCGCCAGCAGCATAGGCGACCAGGCCCAGTACTTC	CASSIGDQAQYF
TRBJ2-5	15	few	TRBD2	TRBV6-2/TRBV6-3	TGTGCCAGCAGTTCCGCTAGCGGGGCCCAAGAGACCCAGTACTTC	CASSSASGAQETQYF
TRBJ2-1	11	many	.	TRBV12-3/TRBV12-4	TGTGCCAGCAGTCCTGGAGTTGAGCAGTTCTTC	CASSPGVEQFF